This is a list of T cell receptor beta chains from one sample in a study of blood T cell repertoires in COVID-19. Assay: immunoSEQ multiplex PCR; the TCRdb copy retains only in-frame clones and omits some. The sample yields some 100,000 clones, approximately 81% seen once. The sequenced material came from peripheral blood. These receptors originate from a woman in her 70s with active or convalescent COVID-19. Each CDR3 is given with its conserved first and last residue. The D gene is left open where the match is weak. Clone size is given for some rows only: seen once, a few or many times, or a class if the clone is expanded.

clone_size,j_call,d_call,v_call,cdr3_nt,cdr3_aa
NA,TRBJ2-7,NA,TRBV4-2,TGTGCCAGCAGCCAAGATGGCCGAGGGGGTGGCTACGAGCAGTACTTC,CASSQDGRGGGYEQYF
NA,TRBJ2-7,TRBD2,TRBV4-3,TGCGCCAGCAGTTCACGAAGGGAGGGGACCGTCAACGAGCAGTACTTC,CASSSRREGTVNEQYF
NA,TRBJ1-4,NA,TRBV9,TGTGCCAGCAGCGTAGAACAGGCAAGTGAAAAACTGTTTTTT,CASSVEQASEKLFF
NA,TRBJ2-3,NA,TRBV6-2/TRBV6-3,TGTGCCAGCAGTTCGGGACTCCATATAAGCACAGATACGCAGTATTTT,CASSSGLHISTDTQYF
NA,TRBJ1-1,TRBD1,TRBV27,TGTGCCAGCAGTTACTCTCGACAGGGGAACACTGAAGCTTTCTTT,CASSYSRQGNTEAFF
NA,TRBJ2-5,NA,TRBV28,TGTGCCAGCAGTTTAAACGGGAACCAAGAGACCCAGTACTTC,CASSLNGNQETQYF
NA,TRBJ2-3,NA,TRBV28,TGTGCCAGCAGTTCCAGAGGGAGTGGAGCCACAGATACGCAGTATTTT,CASSSRGSGATDTQYF
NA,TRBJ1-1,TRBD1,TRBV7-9,TGTGCCAGCACCGAAATTACCGGAAAGGGGGCGAGTCTCATGAACACTGAAGCTTTCTTT,CASTEITGKGASLMNTEAFF
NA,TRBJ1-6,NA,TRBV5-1,TGCGCCAGCGCAACCGGGACAAGTAATTCACCCCTCCACTTT,CASATGTSNSPLHF
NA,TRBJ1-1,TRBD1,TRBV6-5,TGTGCCAGCAGCAGGACAGGGGATCGGGCTTTCTTT,CASSRTGDRAFF
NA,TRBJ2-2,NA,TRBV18,TGTGCCAGCTCACCATTGACAGTGGATAACACCGGGGAGCTGTTTTTT,CASSPLTVDNTGELFF
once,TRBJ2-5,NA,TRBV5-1,TGCGCCAGCAGCTTGATGGGGGGAGCGGAGACCCAGTACTTC,CASSLMGGAETQYF
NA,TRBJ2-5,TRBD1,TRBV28,TGTGCCAGCAGCTTACAGGGGGCCCGGGAGACCCAGTACTTC,CASSLQGARETQYF
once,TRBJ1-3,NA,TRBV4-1,TGCGCCAGCAGCCAAGATTCCGGGATCGCTGGAAACACCATATATTTT,CASSQDSGIAGNTIYF
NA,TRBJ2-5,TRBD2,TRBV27,TGTGCCAGCAGCCGTTATGTAGGAGGGGAGGGAGAAGAGACCCAGTACTTC,CASSRYVGGEGEETQYF
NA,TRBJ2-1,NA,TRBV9,TGTGCCAGCAGCGCGGGAGAACGGTACAATGAGCAGTTCTTC,CASSAGERYNEQFF
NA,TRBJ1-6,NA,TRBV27,TGTGCCAGCAGTTTATCGACTTACAGGGCTGCGGACTCACCCCTCCACTTT,CASSLSTYRAADSPLHF